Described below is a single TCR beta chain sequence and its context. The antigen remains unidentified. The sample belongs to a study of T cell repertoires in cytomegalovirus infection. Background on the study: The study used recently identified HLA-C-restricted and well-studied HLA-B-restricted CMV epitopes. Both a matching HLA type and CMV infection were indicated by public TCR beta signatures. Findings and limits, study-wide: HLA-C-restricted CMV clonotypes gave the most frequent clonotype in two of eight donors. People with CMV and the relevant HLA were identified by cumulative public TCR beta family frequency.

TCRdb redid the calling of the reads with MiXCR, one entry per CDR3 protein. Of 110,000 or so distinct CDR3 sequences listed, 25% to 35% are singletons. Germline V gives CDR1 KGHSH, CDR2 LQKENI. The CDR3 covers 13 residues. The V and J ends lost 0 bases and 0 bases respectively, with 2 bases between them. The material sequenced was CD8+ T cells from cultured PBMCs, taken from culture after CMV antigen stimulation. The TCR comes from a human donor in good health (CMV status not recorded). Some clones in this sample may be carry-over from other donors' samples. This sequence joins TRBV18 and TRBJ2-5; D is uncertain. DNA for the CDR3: TGTGCCAGCTCACCACCATACCAAGAGACCCAGTACTTC. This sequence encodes CASSPPYQETQYF.